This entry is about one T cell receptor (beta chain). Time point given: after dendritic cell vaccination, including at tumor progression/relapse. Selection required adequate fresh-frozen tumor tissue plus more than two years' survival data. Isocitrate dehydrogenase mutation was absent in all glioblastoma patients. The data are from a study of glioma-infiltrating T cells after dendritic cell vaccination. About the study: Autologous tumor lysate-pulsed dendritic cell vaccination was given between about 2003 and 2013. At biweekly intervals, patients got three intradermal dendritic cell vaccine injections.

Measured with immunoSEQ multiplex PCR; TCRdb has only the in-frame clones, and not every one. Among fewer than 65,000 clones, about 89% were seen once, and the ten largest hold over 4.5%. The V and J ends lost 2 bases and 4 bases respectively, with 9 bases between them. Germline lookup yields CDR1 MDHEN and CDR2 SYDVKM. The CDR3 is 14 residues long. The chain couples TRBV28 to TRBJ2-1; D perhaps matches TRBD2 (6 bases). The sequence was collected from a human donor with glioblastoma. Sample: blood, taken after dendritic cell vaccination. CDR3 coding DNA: TGTGCCAGCAGTTTACTAGCGAATTACAATGAGCAGTTCTTC. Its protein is CASSLLANYNEQFF.